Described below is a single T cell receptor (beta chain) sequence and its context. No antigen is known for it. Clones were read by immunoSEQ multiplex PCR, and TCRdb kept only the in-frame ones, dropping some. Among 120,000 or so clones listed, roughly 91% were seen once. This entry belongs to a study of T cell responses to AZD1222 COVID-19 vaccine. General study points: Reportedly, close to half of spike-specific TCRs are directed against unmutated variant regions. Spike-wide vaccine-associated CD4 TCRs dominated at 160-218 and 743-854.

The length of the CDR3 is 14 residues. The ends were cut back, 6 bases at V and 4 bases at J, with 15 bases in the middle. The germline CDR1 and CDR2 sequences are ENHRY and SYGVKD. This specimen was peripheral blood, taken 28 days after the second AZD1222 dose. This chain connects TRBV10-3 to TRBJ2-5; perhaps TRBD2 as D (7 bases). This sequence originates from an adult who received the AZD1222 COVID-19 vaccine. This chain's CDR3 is CAISTGGLGETQYF. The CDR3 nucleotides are TGTGCCATCAGCACCGGGGGGCTGGGAGAGACCCAGTACTTC.